This TCR beta chain derives from a study of identical twins. Regarding the study as a whole: Zero-insertion results could be subject to partial confounding by invariant MAIT and iNKT cells.

A template switching step contributed a universal primer site, while unique molecular identifiers were present in the cDNA. TCRdb re-derived calls from the 5' RACE reads in MiXCR, one entry per CDR3 protein. Of around 1.7 million distinct CDR3 sequences in the sample, 25% to 35% were seen once. The table lists this clonotype with a few counts. What it binds is unknown. CDR3 length equals 14 residues. Trimming took off 3 bases at V and 3 bases at J, with 11 bases between the two ends. V gene TRBV12-3 or TRBV12-4 combines with J gene TRBJ1-2; perhaps TRBD1 as D (6 bases). Specimen: cord blood. This sequence was found in a newborn girl in good health. CDR3: CASSFGGHHYGYTF. CDR3 coding DNA: TGTGCCAGCAGTTTTGGGGGACACCACTATGGCTACACCTTC.